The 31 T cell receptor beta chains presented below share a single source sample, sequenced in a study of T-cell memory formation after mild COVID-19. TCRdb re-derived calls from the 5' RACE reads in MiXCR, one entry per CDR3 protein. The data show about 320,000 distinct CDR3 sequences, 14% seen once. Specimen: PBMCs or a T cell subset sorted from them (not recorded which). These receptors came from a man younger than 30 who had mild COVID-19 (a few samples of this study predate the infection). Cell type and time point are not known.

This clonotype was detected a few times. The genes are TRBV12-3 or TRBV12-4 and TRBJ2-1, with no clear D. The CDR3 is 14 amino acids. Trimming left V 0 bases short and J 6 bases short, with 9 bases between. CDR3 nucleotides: TGTGCCAGCAGTTTAGCGCTATACACCAATGAGCAGTTCTTC. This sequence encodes CASSLALYTNEQFF.

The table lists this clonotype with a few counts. The CDR3 is CASSLPGTGRREAFF. Here the CDR3 DNA reads TGTGCCAGCAGCTTACCCGGGACAGGGCGTCGGGAAGCTTTCTTT. This chain joins TRBV3-1 and TRBJ1-1, with 9 nucleotides matching TRBD1. Germline loops: CDR1 LGHDT, CDR2 YNNKEL (reference sequence). V shed 5 bases, J shed 8 bases, and the junction held 12 bases outside the gene matches. The length of the CDR3 is 15 residues. The entire variable domain, with the rest obtained from reference TRBV3-1 and TRBJ1-1, is as follows: DTAVSQTPKYLVTQMGNDKSIKCEQNLGHDTMYWYKQDSKKFLKIMFSYNNKELIINETVPNRFSPKSPDKAHLNLHINSLELGDSAVYFCASSLPGTGRREAFFGQGTRLTVV.

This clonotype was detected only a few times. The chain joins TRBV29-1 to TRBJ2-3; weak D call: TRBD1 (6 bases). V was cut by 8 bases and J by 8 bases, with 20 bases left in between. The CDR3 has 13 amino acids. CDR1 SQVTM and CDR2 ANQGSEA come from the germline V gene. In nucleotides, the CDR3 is TGCAGCATATGGACAGTCTCCTCGGGTACGCAGTATTTT. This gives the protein CSIWTVSSGTQYF.

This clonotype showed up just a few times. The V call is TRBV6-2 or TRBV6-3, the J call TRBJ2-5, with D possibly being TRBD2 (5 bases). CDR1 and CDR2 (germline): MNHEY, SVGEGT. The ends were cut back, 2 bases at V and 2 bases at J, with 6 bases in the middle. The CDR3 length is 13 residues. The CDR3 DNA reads TGTGCCAGCAGTTACGGACTTCAAGAGACCCAGTACTTC. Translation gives CASSYGLQETQYF.

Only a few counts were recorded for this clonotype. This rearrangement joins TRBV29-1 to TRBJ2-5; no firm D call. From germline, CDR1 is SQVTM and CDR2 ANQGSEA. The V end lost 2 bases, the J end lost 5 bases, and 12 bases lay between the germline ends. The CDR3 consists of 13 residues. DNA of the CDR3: TGCAGCGTTGAAAGGCCTAGTAGGGAGACCCAGTACTTC. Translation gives CSVERPSRETQYF.

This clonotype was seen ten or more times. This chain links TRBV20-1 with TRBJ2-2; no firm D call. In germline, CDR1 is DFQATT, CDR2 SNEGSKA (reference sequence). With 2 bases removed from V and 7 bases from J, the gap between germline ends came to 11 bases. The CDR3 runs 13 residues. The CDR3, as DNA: TGCAGTGCTAGATTGACCGCTAGCGGGGAGCTGTTTTTT. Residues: CSARLTASGELFF.

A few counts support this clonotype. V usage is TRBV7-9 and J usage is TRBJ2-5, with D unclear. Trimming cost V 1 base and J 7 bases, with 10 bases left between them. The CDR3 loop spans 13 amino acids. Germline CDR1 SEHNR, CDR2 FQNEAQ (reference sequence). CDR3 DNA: TGTGCCAGCAGCTTAGACTACCCAGGGACCCAGTACTTC. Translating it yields CASSLDYPGTQYF.

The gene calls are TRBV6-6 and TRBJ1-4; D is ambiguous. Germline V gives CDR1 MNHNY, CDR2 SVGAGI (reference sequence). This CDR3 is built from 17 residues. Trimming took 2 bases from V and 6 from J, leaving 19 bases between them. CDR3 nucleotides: TGTGCCAGCAGTTACGATCTCTACGGCAAAAAATATGAAAAACTGTTTTTT. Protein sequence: CASSYDLYGKKYEKLFF.

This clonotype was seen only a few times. CDR3 in amino acids: CASSYRSVNTDTQYF. For the CDR3, the DNA is TGTGCCAGCAGTTACCGGTCGGTGAACACAGATACGCAGTATTTT. The chain carries TRBV6-5 and TRBJ2-3; the D is unclear. With 2 bases removed from V and 2 bases from J, the gap between germline ends came to 11 bases. The CDR3 consists of 15 residues. In germline, CDR1 is MNHEY, CDR2 SVGAGI.

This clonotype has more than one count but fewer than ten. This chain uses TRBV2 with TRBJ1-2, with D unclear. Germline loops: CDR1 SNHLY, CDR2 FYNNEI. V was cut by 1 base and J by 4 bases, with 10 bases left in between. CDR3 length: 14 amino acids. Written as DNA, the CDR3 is TGTGCCAGCAGTGAAGAACGCTGGAGCTATGGCTACACCTTC. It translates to CASSEERWSYGYTF. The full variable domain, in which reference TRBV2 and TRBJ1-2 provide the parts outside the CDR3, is EPEVTQTPSHQVTQMGQEVILRCVPISNHLYFYWYRQILGQKVEFLVSFYNNEISEKSEIFDDQFSVERPDGSNFTLKIRSTKLEDSAMYFCASSEERWSYGYTFGSGTRLTVV.

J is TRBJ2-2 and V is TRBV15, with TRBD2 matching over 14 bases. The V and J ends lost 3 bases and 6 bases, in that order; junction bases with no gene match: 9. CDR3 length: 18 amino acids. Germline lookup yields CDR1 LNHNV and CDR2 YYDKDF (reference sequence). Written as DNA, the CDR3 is TGTGCCACCAGCAGTCGGATTAGGGGACTAGCGGGGGCCGGGGAGCTGTTTTTT. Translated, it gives CATSSRIRGLAGAGELFF.

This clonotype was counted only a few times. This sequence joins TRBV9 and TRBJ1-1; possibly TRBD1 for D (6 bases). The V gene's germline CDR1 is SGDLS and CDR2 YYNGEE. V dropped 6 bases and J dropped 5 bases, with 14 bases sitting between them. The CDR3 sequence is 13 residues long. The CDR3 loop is CASTRQGNTEAFF. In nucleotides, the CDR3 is TGTGCCAGCACTCGGCAGGGGAATACTGAAGCTTTCTTT.

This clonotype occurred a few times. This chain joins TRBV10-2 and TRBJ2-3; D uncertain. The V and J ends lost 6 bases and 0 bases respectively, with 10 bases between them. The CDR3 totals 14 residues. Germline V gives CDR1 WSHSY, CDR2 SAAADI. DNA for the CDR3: TGCGCCAGCAGCCGACCTCCCAGCACAGATACGCAGTATTTT. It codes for CASSRPPSTDTQYF.

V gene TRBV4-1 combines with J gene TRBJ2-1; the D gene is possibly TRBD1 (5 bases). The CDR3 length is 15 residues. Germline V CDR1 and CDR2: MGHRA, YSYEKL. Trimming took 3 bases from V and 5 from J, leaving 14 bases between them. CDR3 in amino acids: CASSHGRGDHNEQFF. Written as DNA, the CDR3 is TGCGCCAGCAGCCACGGTAGGGGCGACCACAATGAGCAGTTCTTC.

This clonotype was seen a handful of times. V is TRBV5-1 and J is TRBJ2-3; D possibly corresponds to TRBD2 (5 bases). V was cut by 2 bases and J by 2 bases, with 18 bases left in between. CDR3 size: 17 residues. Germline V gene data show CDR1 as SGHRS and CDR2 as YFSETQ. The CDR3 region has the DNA TGCGCCAGCAGCTTACTTACAGCGGTCAGAGACACAGATACGCAGTATTTT. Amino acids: CASSLLTAVRDTDTQYF.

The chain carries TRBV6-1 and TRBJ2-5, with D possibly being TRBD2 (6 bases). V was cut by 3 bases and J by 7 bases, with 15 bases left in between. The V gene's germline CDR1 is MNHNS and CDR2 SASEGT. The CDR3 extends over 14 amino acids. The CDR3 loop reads CASSDSSVSWTQYF. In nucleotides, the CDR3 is TGTGCCAGCAGTGACTCTAGCGTGAGCTGGACCCAGTACTTC.

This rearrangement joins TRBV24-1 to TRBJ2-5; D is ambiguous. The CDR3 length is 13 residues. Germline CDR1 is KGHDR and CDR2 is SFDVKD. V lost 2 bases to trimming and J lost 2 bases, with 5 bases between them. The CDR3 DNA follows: TGTGCCACCAGTGATTCAGTACAAGAGACCCAGTACTTC. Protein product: CATSDSVQETQYF.

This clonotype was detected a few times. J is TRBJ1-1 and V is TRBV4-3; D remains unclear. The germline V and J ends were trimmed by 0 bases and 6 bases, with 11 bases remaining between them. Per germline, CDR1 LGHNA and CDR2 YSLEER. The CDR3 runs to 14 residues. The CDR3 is CASSQDRWAAEAFF. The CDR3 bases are TGCGCCAGCAGCCAAGACCGGTGGGCGGCTGAAGCTTTCTTT.

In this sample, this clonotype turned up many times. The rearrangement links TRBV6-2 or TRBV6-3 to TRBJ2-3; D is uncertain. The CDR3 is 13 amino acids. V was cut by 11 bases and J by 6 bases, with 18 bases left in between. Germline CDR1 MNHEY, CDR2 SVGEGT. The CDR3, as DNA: TGTGCCGGAGCAAGGTCCGGGTTGGATACGCAGTATTTT. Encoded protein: CAGARSGLDTQYF.

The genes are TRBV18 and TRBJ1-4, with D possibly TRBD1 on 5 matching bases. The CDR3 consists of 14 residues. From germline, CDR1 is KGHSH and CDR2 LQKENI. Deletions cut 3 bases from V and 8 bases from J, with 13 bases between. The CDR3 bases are TGTGCCAGCTCACCCGGAGGGAGACAGGAAAAACTGTTTTTT. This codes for CASSPGGRQEKLFF.

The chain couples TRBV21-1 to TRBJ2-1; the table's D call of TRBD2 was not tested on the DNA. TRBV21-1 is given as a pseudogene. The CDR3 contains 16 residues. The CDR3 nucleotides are TGTGCCAGCAGAGCCCCTAGCGGGGGGCCTTACAATGAGCAGTTCTTC. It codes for CASRAPSGGPYNEQFF.

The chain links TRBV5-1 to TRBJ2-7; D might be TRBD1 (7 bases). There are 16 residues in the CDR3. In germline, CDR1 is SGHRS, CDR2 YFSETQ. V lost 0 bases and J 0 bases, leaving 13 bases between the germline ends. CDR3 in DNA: TGCGCCAGCAGCTTGGTCGCAGGGGGGAGCTCCTACGAGCAGTACTTC. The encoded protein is CASSLVAGGSSYEQYF.

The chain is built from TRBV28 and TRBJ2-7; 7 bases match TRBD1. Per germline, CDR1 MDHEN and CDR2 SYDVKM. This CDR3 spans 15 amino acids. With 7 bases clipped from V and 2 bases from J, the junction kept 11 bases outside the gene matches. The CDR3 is CASKARSTGTYEQYV. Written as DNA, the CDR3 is TGTGCCAGCAAGGCTAGGTCGACAGGGACCTACGAGCAGTACGTC.

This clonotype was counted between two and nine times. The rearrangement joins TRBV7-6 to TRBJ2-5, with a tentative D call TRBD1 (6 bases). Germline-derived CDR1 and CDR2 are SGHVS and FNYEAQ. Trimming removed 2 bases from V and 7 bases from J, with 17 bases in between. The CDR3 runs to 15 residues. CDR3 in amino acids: CASSLSAGASRTQYF. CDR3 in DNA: TGTGCCAGCAGCTTATCCGCAGGGGCCTCCAGGACCCAGTACTTC. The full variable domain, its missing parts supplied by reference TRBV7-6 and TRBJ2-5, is GAGVSQSPRYKVTKRGQDVALRCDPISGHVSLYWYRQALGQGPEFLTYFNYEAQQDKSGLPNDRFSAERPEGSISTLTIQRTEQRDSAMYRCASSLSAGASRTQYFGPGTRLLVL.

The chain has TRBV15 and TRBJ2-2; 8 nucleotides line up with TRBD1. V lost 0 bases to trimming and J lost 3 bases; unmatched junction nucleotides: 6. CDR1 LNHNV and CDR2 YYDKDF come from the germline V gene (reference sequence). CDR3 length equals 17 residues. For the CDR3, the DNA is TGTGCCACCAGCAGAGATAAGTGGACAGGGTACACCGGGGAGCTGTTTTTT. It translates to CATSRDKWTGYTGELFF.

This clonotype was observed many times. CDR3 protein: CASSFSGDYNEQFF. The CDR3 DNA follows: TGTGCCAGCAGCTTTAGCGGGGACTACAATGAGCAGTTCTTC. V and J are TRBV7-3 and TRBJ2-1; TRBD2 matches 8 bases. Trimming at V came to 3 bases and at J to 3 bases, leaving 1 base not matched to a gene. This CDR3 has 14 amino acids. CDR1 and CDR2 (germline): SGHTA, FQGTGA.

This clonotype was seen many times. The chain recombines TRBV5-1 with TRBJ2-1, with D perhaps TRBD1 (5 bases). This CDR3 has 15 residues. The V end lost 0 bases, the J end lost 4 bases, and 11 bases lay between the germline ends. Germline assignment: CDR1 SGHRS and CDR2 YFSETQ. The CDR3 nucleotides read TGCGCCAGCAGCTTGGGCGCAGGGATGTACAATGAGCAGTTCTTC. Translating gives CASSLGAGMYNEQFF.

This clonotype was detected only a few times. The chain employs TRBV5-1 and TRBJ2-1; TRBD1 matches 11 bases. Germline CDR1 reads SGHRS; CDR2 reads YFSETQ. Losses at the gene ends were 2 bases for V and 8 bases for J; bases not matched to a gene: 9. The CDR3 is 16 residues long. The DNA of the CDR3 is TGCGCCAGCAGCTTTCCGGACAGGGGGCGTTGGGATGAGCAGTTCTTC. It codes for CASSFPDRGRWDEQFF.

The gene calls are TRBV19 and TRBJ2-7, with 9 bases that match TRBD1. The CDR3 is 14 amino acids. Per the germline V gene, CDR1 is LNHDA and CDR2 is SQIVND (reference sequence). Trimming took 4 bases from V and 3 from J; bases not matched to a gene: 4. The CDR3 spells CASSTRTGDYEQYV. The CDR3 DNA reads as TGTGCCAGTAGTACGCGGACAGGGGACTACGAGCAGTACGTC.

CDR3 coding DNA: TGTGCCATCAGTCGACAGGGGGCTCCGGACACTGAAGCTTTCTTT. It specifies CAISRQGAPDTEAFF. V is TRBV10-3 and J is TRBJ1-1; 10 bases are a match to TRBD1. The CDR3 is 15 amino acids. Germline V lookup: CDR1 ENHRY, CDR2 SYGVKD. Unmatched junction bases numbered 6, after V lost 5 bases and J lost 3 bases.

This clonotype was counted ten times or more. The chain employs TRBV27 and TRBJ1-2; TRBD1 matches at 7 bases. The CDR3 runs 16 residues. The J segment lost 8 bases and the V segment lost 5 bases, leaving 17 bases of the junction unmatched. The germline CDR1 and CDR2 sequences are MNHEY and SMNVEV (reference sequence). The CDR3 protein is CASSKNYDRALYGYTF. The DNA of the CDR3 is TGTGCCAGCAGTAAAAATTACGACAGGGCCCTATACGGCTACACCTTC.